This TCR beta chain appears in the sequencing data of a study of T cell changes during pregnancy in multiple sclerosis. Assay: immunoSEQ multiplex PCR; the TCRdb copy retains only in-frame clones and omits some. The sample includes approximately 89,000 clones, roughly 94% seen only once; the top ten take over 1.5%. Germline assignment: CDR1 SEHNR and CDR2 FQNEAQ (reference sequence). V trimming: 3 bases; J trimming: 4 bases; junction bases outside the gene matches: 2. The CDR3 is 14 amino acids. The sequence came from a female donor in good health, enrolled as a control in a pregnancy study. The chain recombines TRBV7-9 with TRBJ2-1; the match to TRBD2 covers 8 bases. The sequencing used peripheral blood, collected after pregnancy. As DNA, the CDR3 is TGTGCCAGCAGCTTCCAGCGGGAGTACAATGAGCAGTTCTTC. Translating gives CASSFQREYNEQFF.